This T cell receptor beta chain stems from a study of blood T cells in healthy people across ages. A second PCR, run for 7 to 11 cycles, used a sample-barcoded 5' primer plus a J-beta primer mix. CDR3-containing paired-end reads numbered at least 2.5 million in each sample. TCRdb called the 5' RACE reads again in MiXCR, with one record for every CDR3 protein. The sample lists under 800,000 distinct CDR3 sequences, roughly two fifths seen once, with more than 20% in the top ten. Study outcomes and limitations: The percentage of naive T cells correlated strongly with TCR beta diversity.

Unmatched junction bases numbered 12, after V lost 1 base and J lost 6 bases. Germline V CDR1 and CDR2: SGHVS, FNYEAQ. The length of the CDR3 is 17 residues. With regard to this clonotype: Antigen unknown.

This chain links TRBV7-6 with TRBJ2-7, with 10 nucleotides matching TRBD1. The sample taken for sequencing was blood. This sequence originates from an older woman in good health. DNA of the CDR3: TGTGCCAGCAGCTTAGGTCCCCCGGGACAGGGGATAAGCGAGCAGTACTTC. Translation gives CASSLGPPGQGISEQYF.